Below, 2 T cell receptor beta chains from the same sample are listed, as sequenced in a study of T cell changes during pregnancy in multiple sclerosis. Libraries were prepared by immunoSEQ multiplex PCR; TCRdb keeps only in-frame clonotypes and omits some of them. The sample holds just over 65,000 clones, about 89% seen once. The sequences come from peripheral blood, collected in the second trimester of pregnancy. These receptors came from a female donor with multiple sclerosis, enrolled in a pregnancy study.

The V and J genes are TRBV6-5 and TRBJ2-3; perhaps TRBD2 as D (5 bases). This CDR3 region has 13 residues. The germline gives CDR1 MNHEY, CDR2 SVGAGI. V was clipped by 5 bases and J by 2 bases, with 8 bases between them. The CDR3 DNA reads as TGTGCCAGCAGTAACGGGGTCACAGATACGCAGTATTTT. Translated, it gives CASSNGVTDTQYF.

This clone was observed a handful of times. The chain couples TRBV5-6 to TRBJ2-7; possible D gene TRBD1, 6 bases. The germline V and J ends were trimmed by 4 bases and 5 bases, with 22 bases remaining between them. The CDR3 spans 16 residues. Per the germline V gene, CDR1 is SGHDT and CDR2 is YYEEEE. The CDR3 spells CASSGAAGTPWNEQYF. CDR3 DNA: TGTGCCAGCAGCGGTGCGGCAGGGACACCCTGGAACGAGCAGTACTTC.